This TCR beta chain was recovered during a study of radiotherapy plus CTLA-4 blockade in lung cancer. Study observations and caveats: Clones derived from tumor TCRs expanded in blood after radiotherapy plus ipilimumab.

Measured with immunoSEQ multiplex PCR; TCRdb has only the in-frame clones, and not every one. The table has 50,000 to 65,000 clones, around 79% seen once. The CDR3 has 15 residues. From germline, CDR1 is MRHNA and CDR2 SNTAGT. The V end lost 0 bases, the J end lost 4 bases, and 9 bases lay between the germline ends. This clone came up once. Antigen specificity is unknown. This TCR derives from a human donor with non-small cell lung cancer whose response to radiotherapy plus ipilimumab could not be evaluated. This chain joins TRBV6-4 and TRBJ2-2; D possibly corresponds to TRBD2 (6 bases). This specimen consisted of peripheral blood, obtained from a patient treated with radiotherapy plus ipilimumab. CDR3 DNA sequence: TGTGCCAGCAGTGACTCTCGGAGGGGCACCGGGGAGCTGTTTTTT. Its protein product is CASSDSRRGTGELFF.